The T cell receptor (beta chain) under discussion was sequenced for a study of regulatory T cells in long-lasting Graves disease. Library construction for TCR beta used iRepertoire HTBI primers and Arm-PCR of CDR3 regions. From the multiplex PCR reads, TCRdb called clonotypes with MiXCR, one entry per CDR3 protein. The sample includes roughly 430,000 distinct CDR3 sequences, 20% to 25% of them seen just once. The V and J ends lost 3 bases and 8 bases, in that order; junction bases with no gene match: 11. The CDR3 length is 15 residues. Germline-derived CDR1 and CDR2 are SGDLS and YYNGEE. Findings and limits, study-wide: Persistent patients shared more public clonotypes (over 2,500) than new patients (about 1,000). The study found lower TCR diversity in persistent Graves' patients than in newly diagnosed ones.

This clonotype was counted between two and nine times. Its antigen is not identified. Time point noted: persistent/refractory GD, antithyroid drugs over 5 years with positive TRAb. Generation of the TCR library employed RNA extracted from PBMCs. Patients with Graves' disease were diagnosed by American Thyroid Association guidelines. This specimen was peripheral blood mononuclear cells (PBMCs), taken when the disease was refractory, from a patient treated with antithyroid drugs. The receptor comes from a female donor with Graves disease. The chain has TRBV9 and TRBJ1-2, with 9 bases matching TRBD1. Here the CDR3 reads CASSAGRGTGSGYTF. CDR3 in DNA: TGTGCCAGCAGCGCAGGGAGGGGGACAGGGTCCGGCTACACCTTC.